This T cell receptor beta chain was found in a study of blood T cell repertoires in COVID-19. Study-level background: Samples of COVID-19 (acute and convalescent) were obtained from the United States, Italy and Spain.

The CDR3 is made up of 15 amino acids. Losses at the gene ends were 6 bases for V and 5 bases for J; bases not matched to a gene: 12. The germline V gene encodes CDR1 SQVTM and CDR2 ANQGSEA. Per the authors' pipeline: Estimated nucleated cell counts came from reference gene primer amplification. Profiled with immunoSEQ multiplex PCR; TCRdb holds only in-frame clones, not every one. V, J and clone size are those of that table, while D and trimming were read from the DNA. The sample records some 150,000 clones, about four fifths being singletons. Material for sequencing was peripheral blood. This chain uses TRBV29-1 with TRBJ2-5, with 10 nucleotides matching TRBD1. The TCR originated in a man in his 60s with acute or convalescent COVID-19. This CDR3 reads CSVVRQGAVRETQYF. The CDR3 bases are TGCAGCGTGGTTAGACAGGGGGCGGTCCGCGAGACCCAGTACTTC.